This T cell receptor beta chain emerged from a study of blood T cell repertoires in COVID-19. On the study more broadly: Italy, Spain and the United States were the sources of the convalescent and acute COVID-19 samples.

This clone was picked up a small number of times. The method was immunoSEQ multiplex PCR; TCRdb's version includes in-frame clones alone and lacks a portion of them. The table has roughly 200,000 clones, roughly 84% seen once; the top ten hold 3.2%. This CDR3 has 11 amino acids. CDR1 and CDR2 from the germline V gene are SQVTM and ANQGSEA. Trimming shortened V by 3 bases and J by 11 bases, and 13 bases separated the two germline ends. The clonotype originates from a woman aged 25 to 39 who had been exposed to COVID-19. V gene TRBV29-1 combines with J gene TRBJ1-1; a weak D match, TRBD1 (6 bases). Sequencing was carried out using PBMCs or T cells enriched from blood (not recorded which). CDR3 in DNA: TGCAGCGTTGAGCGGGGGGCTTTCGCTTTCTTT. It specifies CSVERGAFAFF.